The T cell receptor beta chain under discussion was sequenced for a study of T cell changes during pregnancy in multiple sclerosis. The CDR3 is 15 residues long. The germline V and J ends were trimmed by 1 base and 5 bases, with 13 bases remaining between them. Per germline, CDR1 SGHTA and CDR2 FQGNSA. Repertoires were generated with immunoSEQ multiplex PCR, while TCRdb's copy carries only in-frame clones and drops some. The sample includes 50,000 or so clones, 94% of them seen just once. The source of this sequence is a female donor with multiple sclerosis, enrolled in a pregnancy study. The V and J genes are TRBV7-2 and TRBJ2-3; possible D gene TRBD2, 7 bases. Specimen: CD4+ T cells from peripheral blood mononuclear cells, collected in the second trimester of pregnancy. CDR3 amino acids: CASSLGRGGKDTQYF. The CDR3 DNA follows: TGTGCCAGCAGCTTAGGAAGGGGGGGAAAAGATACGCAGTATTTT.